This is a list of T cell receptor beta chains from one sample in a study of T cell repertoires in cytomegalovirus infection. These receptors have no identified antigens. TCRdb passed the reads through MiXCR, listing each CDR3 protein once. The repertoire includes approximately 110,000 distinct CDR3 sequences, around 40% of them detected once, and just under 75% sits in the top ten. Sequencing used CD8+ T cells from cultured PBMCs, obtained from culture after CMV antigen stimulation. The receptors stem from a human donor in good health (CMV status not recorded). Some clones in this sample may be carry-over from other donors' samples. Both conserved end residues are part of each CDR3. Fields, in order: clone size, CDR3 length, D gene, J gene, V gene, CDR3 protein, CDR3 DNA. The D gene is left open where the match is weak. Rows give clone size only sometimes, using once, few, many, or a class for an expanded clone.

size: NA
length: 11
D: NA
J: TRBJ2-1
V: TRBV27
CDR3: CASRRYNEQFF
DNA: TGTGCCAGCAGAAGGTACAATGAGCAGTTCTTC

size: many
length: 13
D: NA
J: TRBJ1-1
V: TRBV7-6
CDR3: CASSFGRNTEAFF
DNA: TGTGCCAGCAGCTTCGGTAGAAACACTGAAGCTTTCTTT

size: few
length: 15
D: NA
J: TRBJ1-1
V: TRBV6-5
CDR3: CASSLYTGMNTEAFF
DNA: TGTGCCAGCAGTTTATATACAGGGATGAACACTGAAGCTTTCTTT

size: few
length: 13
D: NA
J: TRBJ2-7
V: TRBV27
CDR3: CASSLGASYEQYF
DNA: TGTGCCAGCAGTTTGGGGGCCTCCTACGAGCAGTACTTC

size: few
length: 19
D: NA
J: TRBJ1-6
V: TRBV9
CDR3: CASSATGPAGSSYNSPLHF
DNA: TGTGCCAGCAGCGCCACAGGGCCTGCCGGGAGCTCCTATAATTCACCCCTCCACTTT

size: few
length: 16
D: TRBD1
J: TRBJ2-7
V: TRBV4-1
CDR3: CASSYTMGQGSYEQYF
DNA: TGCGCCAGCAGCTATACAATGGGACAGGGGAGCTACGAGCAGTACTTC

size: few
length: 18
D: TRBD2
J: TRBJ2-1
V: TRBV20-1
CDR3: CSANWGSSGGAMDNEQFF
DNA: TGCAGTGCTAACTGGGGGAGTAGCGGGGGGGCAATGGATAATGAGCAGTTCTTC

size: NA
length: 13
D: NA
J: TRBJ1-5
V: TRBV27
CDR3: CASSLSQYQPQHF
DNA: TGTGCCAGCAGTTTGTCTCAGTATCAGCCCCAGCATTTT

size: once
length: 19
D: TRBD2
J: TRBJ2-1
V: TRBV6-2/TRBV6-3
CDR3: CASSSGLLAGGRLGNEQFF
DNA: TGTGCCAGCAGTTCGGGACTTCTAGCGGGGGGGCGCCTCGGAAATGAGCAGTTCTTC

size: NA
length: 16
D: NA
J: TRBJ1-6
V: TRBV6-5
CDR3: CASSKIPGGGNSPLHF
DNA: TGTGCCAGCAGTAAAATCCCAGGCGGAGGGAATTCACCCCTCCACTTT

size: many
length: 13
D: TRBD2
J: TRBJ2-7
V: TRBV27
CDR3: CASSLSSGGEKYF
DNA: TGTGCCAGCAGTTTGTCTAGCGGGGGGGAAAAGTACTTC

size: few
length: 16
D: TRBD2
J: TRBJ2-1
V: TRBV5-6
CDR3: CASSLEGGGVYNEQFF
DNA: TGTGCCAGCAGCTTGGAGGGCGGGGGGGTCTACAATGAGCAGTTCTTC

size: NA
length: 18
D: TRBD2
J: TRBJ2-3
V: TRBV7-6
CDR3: CASSLPGLAGAHTDTQYF
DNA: TGTGCCAGCAGCTTACCGGGACTAGCGGGGGCCCACACAGATACGCAGTATTTT

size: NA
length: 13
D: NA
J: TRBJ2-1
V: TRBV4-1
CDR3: CASSRVAYNEQFF
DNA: TGCGCCAGCAGCCGCGTAGCGTACAATGAGCAGTTCTTC

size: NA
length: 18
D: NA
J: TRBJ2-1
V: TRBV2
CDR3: CASSALGGLDSSYNEQFF
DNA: TGTGCCAGCAGTGCACTCGGCGGGTTAGACAGCTCCTACAATGAGCAGTTCTTC

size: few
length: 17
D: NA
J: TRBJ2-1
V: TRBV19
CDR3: CASSPQTVPILYNEQFF
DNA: TGTGCCAGTAGTCCCCAGACCGTACCTATTTTGTACAATGAGCAGTTCTTC

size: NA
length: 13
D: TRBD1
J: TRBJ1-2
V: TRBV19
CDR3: CASRDRGNYGYTF
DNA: TGTGCCAGTCGAGACAGGGGAAACTATGGCTACACCTTC

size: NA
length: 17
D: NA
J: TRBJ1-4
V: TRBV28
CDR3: CASRLPGGGATNEKLFF
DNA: TGTGCCAGCAGACTCCCAGGCGGGGGTGCAACTAATGAAAAACTGTTTTTT

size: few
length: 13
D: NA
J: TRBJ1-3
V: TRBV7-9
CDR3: CASSWDGGNTIYF
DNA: TGTGCCAGCAGCTGGGACGGTGGAAACACCATATATTTT

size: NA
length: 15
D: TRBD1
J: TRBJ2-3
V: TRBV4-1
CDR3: CASSYSDRGPDTQYF
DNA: TGCGCCAGCAGTTACTCGGACAGGGGGCCAGATACGCAGTATTTT

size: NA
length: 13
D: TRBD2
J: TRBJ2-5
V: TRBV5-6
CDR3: CASSSGLVKTQYF
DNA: TGTGCCAGCAGCTCCGGACTAGTGAAGACCCAGTACTTC

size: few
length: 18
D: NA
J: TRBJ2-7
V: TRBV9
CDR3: CASSVEPLGEMRSYEQYF
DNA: TGTGCCAGCAGCGTAGAGCCCCTTGGGGAGATGCGGAGCTACGAGCAGTACTTC

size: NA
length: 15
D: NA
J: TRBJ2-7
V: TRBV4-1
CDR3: CASSQESELSYEQYF
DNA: TGCGCCAGCAGCCAAGAGAGTGAGCTCTCCTACGAGCAGTACTTC

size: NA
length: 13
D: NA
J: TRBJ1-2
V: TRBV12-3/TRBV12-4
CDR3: CASRSDPLDGYTF
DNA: TGTGCCAGCAGATCGGACCCCTTGGATGGCTACACCTTC

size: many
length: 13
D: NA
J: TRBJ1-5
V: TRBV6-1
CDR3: CASSSGTNQPQHF
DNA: TGTGCCAGCAGCTCGGGGACTAATCAGCCCCAGCATTTT

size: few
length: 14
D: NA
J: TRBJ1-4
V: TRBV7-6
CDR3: CASSLAGGNEKLFF
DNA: TGTGCCAGCAGCTTAGCGGGAGGTAATGAAAAACTGTTTTTT

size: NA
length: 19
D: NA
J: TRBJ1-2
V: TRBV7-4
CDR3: CASSGRFQPGDSQGAGYTF
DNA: TGTGCCAGCAGCGGTCGATTTCAGCCCGGGGACTCCCAGGGAGCTGGCTACACCTTC

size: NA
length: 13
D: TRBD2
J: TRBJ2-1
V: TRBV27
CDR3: CASMSLAGDEQFF
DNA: TGTGCCAGCATGTCACTAGCGGGCGATGAGCAGTTCTTC

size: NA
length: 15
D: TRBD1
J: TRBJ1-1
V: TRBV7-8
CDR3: CASSLAQGVYTVAFF
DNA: TGTGCCAGCAGCTTAGCGCAGGGGGTATATACTGTAGCTTTCTTT

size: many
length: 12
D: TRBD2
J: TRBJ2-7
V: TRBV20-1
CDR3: CSARRGDYEQYF
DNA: TGCAGTGCTAGACGGGGGGACTACGAGCAGTACTTC

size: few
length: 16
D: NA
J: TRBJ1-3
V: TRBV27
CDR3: CASSPGRGYSGNTIYF
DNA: TGTGCCAGCAGTCCTGGGCGGGGATACTCTGGAAACACCATATATTTT

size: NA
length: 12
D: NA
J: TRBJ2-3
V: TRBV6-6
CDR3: CASKEATDTQYF
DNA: TGTGCCAGCAAAGAGGCCACAGATACGCAGTATTTT

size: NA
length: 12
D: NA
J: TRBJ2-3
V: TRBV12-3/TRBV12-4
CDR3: CASSRGWDTQYF
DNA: TGTGCCAGCAGTCGGGGGTGGGATACGCAGTATTTT

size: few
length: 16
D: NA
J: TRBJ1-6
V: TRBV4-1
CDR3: CASSQDVGHGRSPLHF
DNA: TGCGCCAGCAGCCAAGATGTGGGGCATGGGAGGTCACCCCTCCACTTT

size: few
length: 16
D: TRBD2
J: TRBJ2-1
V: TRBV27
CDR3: CASSPLDGGVYNEQFF
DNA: TGTGCCAGCAGTCCCCTTGACGGGGGGGTCTACAATGAGCAGTTCTTC

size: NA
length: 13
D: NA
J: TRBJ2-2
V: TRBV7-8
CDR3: CASSSAATGELFF
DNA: TGTGCCAGCAGCTCCGCGGCCACCGGGGAGCTGTTTTTT

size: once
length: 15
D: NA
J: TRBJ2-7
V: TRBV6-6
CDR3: CASSYSTGSLREQYF
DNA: TGTGCCAGCAGTTACAGCACGGGATCTCTACGGGAGCAGTACTTC

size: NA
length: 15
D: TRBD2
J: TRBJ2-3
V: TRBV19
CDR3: CASSMVAGGTDTQYF
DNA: TGTGCCAGTAGTATGGTAGCGGGGGGCACAGATACGCAGTATTTT

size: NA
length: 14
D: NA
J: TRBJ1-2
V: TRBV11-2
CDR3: CASSLGGNGYGYTF
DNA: TGTGCCAGCAGCTTAGGAGGGAATGGCTATGGCTACACCTTC

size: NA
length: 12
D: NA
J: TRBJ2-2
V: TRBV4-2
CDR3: CASSQNSRELFF
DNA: TGTGCCAGCAGCCAAAATAGCCGGGAGCTGTTTTTT

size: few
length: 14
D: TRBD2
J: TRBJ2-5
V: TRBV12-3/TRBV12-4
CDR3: CASSSGLVGETQYF
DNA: TGTGCCAGCAGTTCGGGACTAGTCGGAGAGACCCAGTACTTC